The 25 T cell receptor beta chains below come from one sample, sequenced in a study of shared clonotypes between healthy human individuals (dated by TCRdb to 2018 to 2020). The library was obtained by the immunoSEQ multiplex PCR assay. Sourced from immuneACCESS, this table was stored by TCRdb with only in-frame sequences that have V and J called. A share of the clones is absent; for the studies checked, an unresolved V gene accounts for under half, and the remainder has no known explanation. Across this sample there are fewer than 2.5 million clones, with over 85% seen only once. Of the sample, about 0.39% falls within the top ten clones. Specimen: naive CD4+ T cells from PBMCs. The cell subset or site tag for this specimen amounts to: CD45RA+ positively selected. The receptor source for this set is a young man in good health. Some clones in this sample may be carry-over from other donors' samples.

The chain uses TRBV5-4 and TRBJ2-3, with 12 positions matching TRBD2. The V segment lost 4 bases and the J segment 3 bases; nucleotides outside the gene matches: 6. CDR1 is SGHNT, CDR2 YYREEE, per germline (reference sequence). CDR3 length: 16 residues. CDR3: CASSGPSGRGTDTQYF. Here the CDR3 DNA reads TGTGCCAGCAGCGGTCCTAGCGGGAGGGGGACAGATACGCAGTATTTT.

The chain uses TRBV4-2 and TRBJ2-1; 8 bases line up with TRBD2. The CDR3 has 16 amino acids. Unmatched junction bases numbered 9, after V lost 0 bases and J lost 8 bases. Germline CDR1 reads LGHNA; CDR2 reads YNFKEQ. CDR3 nucleotide sequence: TGTGCCAGCAGCCAAGAAGGAAGCGGGAGAACGTATGAGCAGTTCTTC. Its protein is CASSQEGSGRTYEQFF.

V and J are TRBV19 and TRBJ2-3, with D uncertain. The CDR3 is 15 amino acids. CDR1 is LNHDA, CDR2 SQIVND, per germline (reference sequence). The ends were cut back, 1 base at V and 0 bases at J, with 8 bases in the middle. The CDR3 reads CASSIVARSTDTQYF. DNA of the CDR3: TGTGCCAGTAGTATAGTTGCGAGGAGCACAGATACGCAGTATTTT.

CDR3 nucleotides: TGCGCCAGCAGCAACAAATTTATACCTAGCGGACATGAGCAGTTCTTC. Amino acids: CASSNKFIPSGHEQFF. This chain uses TRBV5-1 with TRBJ2-1, with TRBD2 identical over 7 bases. The length of the CDR3 is 16 residues. V was clipped by 4 bases and J by 8 bases; unmatched bases: 15. In germline, CDR1 is SGHRS, CDR2 YFSETQ.

The CDR3 bases are TGTGCCAGCAGTTCCCCCTCTAGCGTCTACGAGCAGTACTTC. Residues: CASSSPSSVYEQYF. This sequence joins TRBV28 and TRBJ2-7, with D possibly TRBD2 on 6 matching bases. CDR1 is MDHEN and CDR2 is SYDVKM in the germline V gene. The V end lost 4 bases, the J end lost 3 bases, and 13 bases lay between the germline ends. The CDR3 extends over 14 amino acids.

In its sample, this clone was seen a few times. The chain carries TRBV19 and TRBJ2-5, with 7 bases identical to TRBD2. The CDR3 has 17 residues. CDR1 LNHDA and CDR2 SQIVND come from the germline V gene (reference sequence). The junction had 12 bases not matched to a gene; V was cut back by 3 bases and J by 2 bases. CDR3 sequence (DNA): TGTGCCAGTAGTATGGGGGTGGGAGGGGCGAAACAAGAGACCCAGTACTTC. Its translation is CASSMGVGGAKQETQYF.

The chain employs TRBV2 and TRBJ2-1, with TRBD2 matching over 8 bases. This CDR3 contains 16 residues. V was clipped by 6 bases and J by 4 bases; unmatched bases: 11. The germline V gene has CDR1 SNHLY and CDR2 FYNNEI. CDR3: CASSPTGLAGYNEQFF. The CDR3 nucleotides read TGTGCCAGCAGCCCGACCGGGCTAGCGGGTTACAATGAGCAGTTCTTC.

The chain couples TRBV6-5 to TRBJ1-5; 8 bases match TRBD1. The V and J ends lost 6 bases and 2 bases, in that order; junction bases with no gene match: 6. Germline assignment: CDR1 MNHEY and CDR2 SVGAGI. The length of the CDR3 is 15 residues. CDR3 residues: CASSSYRGGNQPQHF. DNA for the CDR3: TGTGCCAGCAGCTCATACAGGGGGGGCAATCAGCCCCAGCATTTT.

The chain is built from TRBV7-9 and TRBJ2-7; TRBD2 is a possible D gene (5 bases). Trimming took 5 bases from V and 2 from J, leaving 16 bases between them. Germline CDR1 is SEHNR and CDR2 is FQNEAQ (reference sequence). The CDR3 length is 15 residues. In nucleotides, the CDR3 is TGTGCCAGCAGCCAAGCCGCCGCTAGCACCTACGAGCAGTACTTC. It specifies CASSQAAASTYEQYF.

This rearrangement joins TRBV28 to TRBJ2-1, with a weak D call TRBD2 (6 bases). Trimming stripped 7 bases from V and 5 bases from J, with 15 bases between. Germline V gene sequence: CDR1 MDHEN, CDR2 SYDVKM. This CDR3 comprises 14 residues. CDR3 region: CASNLGTVDNEQFF. The CDR3 nucleotides are TGTGCCAGCAACCTCGGGACTGTCGACAATGAGCAGTTCTTC.

This chain joins TRBV5-6 and TRBJ2-1; TRBD1 aligns across 11 bases. This CDR3 region has 16 residues. V was pared by 0 bases and J by 4 bases, with 3 bases of the junction left unmatched. The germline V gene has CDR1 SGHDT and CDR2 YYEEEE. The CDR3 bases are TGTGCCAGCAGCTTGGCGGGACAGGGGGAGTACAATGAGCAGTTCTTC. Translation gives CASSLAGQGEYNEQFF. Supplemented by reference TRBV5-6 and TRBJ2-1, the full variable domain reads DAGVTQSPTHLIKTRGQQVTLRCSPKSGHDTVSWYQQALGQGPQFIFQYYEEEERQRGNFPDRFSGHQFPNYSSELNVNALLLGDSALYLCASSLAGQGEYNEQFFGPGTRLTVL.

This clone was seen a single time. The J gene is TRBJ1-3, the V gene TRBV9, with a weak D call TRBD1 (6 bases). Germline V gene sequence: CDR1 SGDLS, CDR2 YYNGEE. This CDR3 spans 17 amino acids. V dropped 0 bases and J dropped 0 bases, with 13 bases sitting between them. The DNA for the CDR3 is TGTGCCAGCAGCGTAGGACAGGCGCCAAACTCTGGAAACACCATATATTTT. It encodes CASSVGQAPNSGNTIYF.

The J gene is TRBJ1-4, the V gene TRBV10-2, with D unclear. Trimming removed 3 bases from V and 8 bases from J, with 10 bases in between. Germline V gene lookup returns CDR1 WSHSY and CDR2 SAAADI. This CDR3 contains 13 residues. CDR3 in DNA: TGCGCCAGCAGTGACAGGCAGGAGGAAAAACTGTTTTTT. Translation: CASSDRQEEKLFF.

Points on this clone: This sample also contains other DNA sequences that code for the same CDR3. The chain recombines TRBV5-1 with TRBJ2-2; D remains unclear. Trimming left V 0 bases short and J 2 bases short, with 2 bases between. The germline gives CDR1 SGHRS, CDR2 YFSETQ. This CDR3 region has 13 residues. The chain's CDR3 is CASSLDNTGELFF. The CDR3 region has the DNA TGCGCCAGCAGCTTGGATAACACCGGGGAGCTGTTTTTT.

The V call is TRBV6-1, the J call TRBJ1-5, with 9 bases lining up with TRBD1. The CDR3 has 15 residues. Germline lookup yields CDR1 MNHNS and CDR2 SASEGT. With V trimmed by 7 bases and J by 7 bases, 11 bases remained unmatched. The CDR3 DNA follows: TGTGCCAGCAATACGATGGGACAGGGTTGGCAGCCCCAGCATTTT. Translation: CASNTMGQGWQPQHF.

The chain is built from TRBV4-1 and TRBJ1-3, with D unresolved. Trimming took off 3 bases at V and 2 bases at J, with 8 bases between the two ends. Germline CDR1 reads MGHRA; CDR2 reads YSYEKL. The CDR3 consists of 14 residues. CDR3 in amino acids: CASSQTATGNTIYF. The DNA of the CDR3 is TGCGCCAGCAGCCAGACTGCGACTGGAAACACCATATATTTT.

The chain uses TRBV11-2 and TRBJ2-1; 11 positions match TRBD2. The CDR3 length is 16 residues. From germline, CDR1 is SGHAT and CDR2 FQNNGV. The J segment lost 7 bases and the V segment lost 4 bases, leaving 9 bases of the junction unmatched. The CDR3 DNA sequence: TGTGCCAGCAGCTCAACCGGGACTAGCGGTGGAAATGAGCAGTTCTTC. Its protein is CASSSTGTSGGNEQFF.

This clone appeared a single time. This chain connects TRBV28 to TRBJ2-1; 8 nucleotides agree with TRBD2. The V gene end was trimmed by 4 bases and the J gene end by 2 bases; junction bases not matched to a gene: 7. This CDR3 spans 16 amino acids. Germline CDR1 MDHEN, CDR2 SYDVKM. The chain's CDR3 is CASSSTGGEPYNEQFF. The CDR3 DNA reads TGTGCCAGCAGTTCAACGGGGGGGGAACCCTACAATGAGCAGTTCTTC.

V and J are TRBV18 and TRBJ1-2, with TRBD1 identical over 8 bases. V shed 5 bases, J shed 3 bases, and the junction held 5 bases outside the gene matches. Germline V gene data show CDR1 as KGHSH and CDR2 as LQKENI. The CDR3 runs 14 residues. This CDR3 reads CASSTGQGDYGYTF. CDR3 coding DNA: TGTGCCAGCTCAACAGGACAGGGAGACTATGGCTACACCTTC.

This chain uses TRBV9 with TRBJ2-1, with a weak D call TRBD2 (6 bases). Germline assignment: CDR1 SGDLS and CDR2 YYNGEE. This CDR3 region has 14 residues. V lost 0 bases to trimming and J lost 5 bases, with 9 bases between them. The CDR3 nucleotides read TGTGCCAGCAGCGTAGCGGGAGCTAACAATGAGCAGTTCTTC. It is translated as CASSVAGANNEQFF.

The chain couples TRBV4-1 to TRBJ1-4, with a weak D call TRBD1 (5 bases). This CDR3 is 17 amino acids long. V was pared by 4 bases and J by 3 bases, with 18 bases between. CDR1 and CDR2 (germline): MGHRA, YSYEKL. DNA of the CDR3: TGCGCCAGCAGCCCAGGTTCGGGGGTAATAGCTAATGAAAAACTGTTTTTT. Amino acid sequence: CASSPGSGVIANEKLFF.

This chain joins TRBV7-3 and TRBJ1-5, with D possibly matching TRBD1 (5 bases). The V and J ends lost 5 bases and 1 base respectively, with 6 bases between them. Germline values: CDR1 SGHTA, CDR2 FQGTGA. The CDR3 length is 13 residues. In DNA, the CDR3 is TGTGCCAGCAGCCGGGACAGCAATCAGCCCCAGCATTTT. This codes for CASSRDSNQPQHF.

The V and J genes are TRBV28 and TRBJ1-5, with a possible D match to TRBD1 (5 bases). Germline loops: CDR1 MDHEN, CDR2 SYDVKM. The CDR3 is 16 residues long. V was clipped by 6 bases and J by 2 bases, with 17 bases between them. The CDR3 region has the DNA TGTGCCAGCAGCCCCCGTCGGGGGTTTCGCAATCAGCCCCAGCATTTT. The encoded protein is CASSPRRGFRNQPQHF.

Worth noting for this clone: This specimen includes other DNA sequences encoding the same CDR3. This chain links TRBV7-3 with TRBJ2-2, with D unclear. The CDR3 sequence is 12 residues long. Trimming left V 1 base short and J 6 bases short, with 3 bases between. CDR1 SGHTA and CDR2 FQGTGA come from the germline V gene. In nucleotides, the CDR3 is TGTGCCAGCAGCTTAAGTCCCGGGGAGCTGTTTTTT. Residues: CASSLSPGELFF.

With regard to this clone: Other DNA sequences in this sample translate to the same CDR3. This chain connects TRBV5-1 to TRBJ2-3, with TRBD1 matching 7 bases. Germline CDR1 SGHRS, CDR2 YFSETQ. This CDR3 is built from 15 residues. The ends lost 1 base at V and 0 bases at J; junction bases unmatched: 2. CDR3 region: CASSLTGASTDTQYF. In DNA form, the CDR3 reads TGCGCCAGCAGCTTGACAGGGGCTAGCACAGATACGCAGTATTTT.